A single sample is the source of the 26 T cell receptor beta chains below, sequenced in a study of control samples from healthy donors and cancer patients. TCRdb's copy holds only in-frame clones and misses some; the assay was immunoSEQ multiplex PCR. Of some 120,000 clones in the sample, more than 75% were seen once. The sequenced sample was blood. The receptor set was obtained from a woman in her seventies in good health.

Written as DNA, the CDR3 is TGTGCCAGCAGTGAGGAGGGGCTAGGTTACAATGAGCAGTTCTTC. Its translation is CASSEEGLGYNEQFF. The chain combines TRBV2 with TRBJ2-1, with TRBD2 as a possible D gene (6 bases). V was trimmed by 3 bases and J by 4 bases, leaving 13 bases between them. There are 15 residues in the CDR3. Germline V gives CDR1 SNHLY, CDR2 FYNNEI.

The chain employs TRBV6-4 and TRBJ2-1; TRBD2 aligns across 10 bases. Looked up from germline, CDR1 is MRHNA and CDR2 is SNTAGT. CDR3 length: 15 residues. V shed 3 bases, J shed 8 bases, and the junction held 7 bases outside the gene matches. The CDR3 sequence is CASSEQRGGRDEQFF. DNA for the CDR3: TGTGCCAGCAGTGAACAGCGGGGGGGCCGAGATGAGCAGTTCTTC.

V usage is TRBV7-2 and J usage is TRBJ2-5, with 8 bases matching TRBD1. V shed 11 bases and J 4 bases; nucleotides not matched to a gene: 12. The germline gives CDR1 SGHTA, CDR2 FQGNSA. The CDR3 covers 14 residues. Here the CDR3 DNA reads TGTGCCTCCGGGGCTCAGGGGGCATCAGAGACCCAGTACTTC. Its protein product is CASGAQGASETQYF.

The rearrangement uses TRBV4-1 and TRBJ1-1; 7 nucleotides agree with TRBD1. The CDR3 extends over 16 amino acids. V lost 0 bases to trimming and J lost 5 bases; unmatched junction nucleotides: 9. CDR1 and CDR2 (germline): MGHRA, YSYEKL. The CDR3 region has the DNA TGCGCCAGCAGCCAAGATCTGGGGACACAGGGGACTGAAGCTTTCTTT. Protein: CASSQDLGTQGTEAFF.

The genes are TRBV5-5 and TRBJ2-3; TRBD1 is a possible D gene (6 bases). V dropped 2 bases and J dropped 4 bases, with 11 bases sitting between them. The CDR3 has 14 residues. Looked up from germline, CDR1 is SGHKS and CDR2 is YYEKEE (reference sequence). The CDR3 reads CASSFTGSADTQYF. CDR3 DNA sequence: TGTGCCAGCAGCTTCACAGGGTCGGCAGATACGCAGTATTTT.

This chain joins TRBV2 and TRBJ2-7, with TRBD1 matching 7 bases. The CDR3 is 14 amino acids. V lost 6 bases to trimming and J lost 2 bases; unmatched junction nucleotides: 7. Germline CDR1 reads SNHLY; CDR2 reads FYNNEI. The CDR3 loop is CASRRGRGTYEQYF. DNA of the CDR3: TGTGCCAGCAGGAGGGGGCGCGGAACCTACGAGCAGTACTTC. Based on the CDR3 plus reference TRBV2 and TRBJ2-7, the full variable domain is EPEVTQTPSHQVTQMGQEVILRCVPISNHLYFYWYRQILGQKVEFLVSFYNNEISEKSEIFDDQFSVERPDGSNFTLKIRSTKLEDSAMYFCASRRGRGTYEQYFGPGTRLTVT.

This chain joins TRBV21-1 and TRBJ1-5; TRBD1 is taken as the D call from the table, unchecked against the DNA. TRBV21-1 is marked as a pseudogene. CDR3 length equals 19 residues. CDR3 DNA: TGTGCCAGCAGCAAAGCTTCCGGGACAGGGAGTTGTTGCAATCAGCCCCAGCATTTT. This sequence encodes CASSKASGTGSCCNQPQHF.

The chain uses TRBV5-6 and TRBJ1-3; 7 nucleotides align to TRBD1. J lost 0 bases, V lost 0 bases, and 6 bases had no gene match. Germline V gives CDR1 SGHDT, CDR2 YYEEEE. The CDR3 has 17 residues. The CDR3 loop reads CASSLGTGDFSGNTIYF. CDR3 bases: TGTGCCAGCAGCTTGGGCACAGGGGACTTCTCTGGAAACACCATATATTTT.

The chain recombines TRBV7-9 with TRBJ2-6; D uncertain. Per the germline V gene, CDR1 is SEHNR and CDR2 is FQNEAQ (reference sequence). The CDR3 has 14 amino acids. The V end lost 0 bases, the J end lost 0 bases, and 0 bases lay between the germline ends. CDR3 bases: TGTGCCAGCAGCTTAGCCTCTGGGGCCAACGTCCTGACTTTC. Amino acid sequence: CASSLASGANVLTF.

This chain uses TRBV19 with TRBJ2-3, with TRBD1 matching over 7 bases. Germline values: CDR1 LNHDA, CDR2 SQIVND (reference sequence). This CDR3 region has 16 residues. V shed 1 base and J 2 bases; nucleotides not matched to a gene: 6. The CDR3 loop reads CASSIGRQGHTDTQYF. CDR3 sequence (DNA): TGTGCCAGTAGTATAGGGCGACAGGGCCACACAGATACGCAGTATTTT.

J is TRBJ2-2 and V is TRBV9, with D unresolved. This CDR3 spans 13 amino acids. With 0 bases removed from V and 5 bases from J, the gap between germline ends came to 5 bases. The germline V gene encodes CDR1 SGDLS and CDR2 YYNGEE. The CDR3: CASSVGGTGELFF. DNA of the CDR3: TGTGCCAGCAGCGTAGGGGGTACCGGGGAGCTGTTTTTT.

This clone showed up just a few times. The V and J genes are TRBV20-1 and TRBJ1-2; D gene unclear. The V gene's germline CDR1 is DFQATT and CDR2 SNEGSKA (reference sequence). This CDR3 has 11 residues. Trimming took 3 bases from V and 5 from J, leaving 7 bases between them. CDR3 region: CSASLGYGYTF. CDR3 sequence (DNA): TGCAGTGCTAGTCTGGGTTATGGCTACACCTTC.

This CDR3 reads CASSQDTALYNEQFF. Written as DNA, the CDR3 is TGTGCCAGCAGCCAAGATACAGCCCTCTACAATGAGCAGTTCTTC. This sequence joins TRBV4-2 and TRBJ2-1; D not resolved. The germline gives CDR1 LGHNA, CDR2 YNFKEQ. This CDR3 contains 15 residues. Trimming shortened V by 0 bases and J by 3 bases, and 9 bases separated the two germline ends.

The chain links TRBV7-8 to TRBJ1-5; D is undetermined. The CDR3 sequence is 13 residues long. V was trimmed by 2 bases and J by 4 bases, leaving 6 bases between them. Germline V lookup: CDR1 SGHVS, CDR2 FQNEAQ. For the CDR3, the DNA is TGTGCCAGCAGCTTAACACCGAATCAGCCCCAGCATTTT. The encoded protein is CASSLTPNQPQHF.

This sequence joins TRBV27 and TRBJ2-7, with a weak D call TRBD1 (6 bases). V dropped 3 bases and J dropped 0 bases, with 12 bases sitting between them. CDR1 MNHEY and CDR2 SMNVEV come from the germline V gene (reference sequence). The CDR3 is 15 residues long. CDR3 in amino acids: CASSFRDTFSYEQYF. In DNA form, the CDR3 reads TGTGCCAGCAGTTTCCGGGACACTTTCTCCTACGAGCAGTACTTC.

The rearrangement links TRBV12-3 or TRBV12-4 to TRBJ1-5; tentatively, D is TRBD1 (5 bases). The CDR3 is made up of 13 amino acids. With 5 bases removed from V and 6 bases from J, the gap between germline ends came to 11 bases. In DNA form, the CDR3 reads TGTGCCAGCAGTCGAATCGGGGGTCAGCCCCAGCATTTT. Translated: CASSRIGGQPQHF.

This chain joins TRBV4-1 and TRBJ1-2; D ambiguous. The CDR3 totals 15 residues. V gave up 0 bases and J gave up 1 base, with 9 bases separating them. Germline V gene lookup returns CDR1 MGHRA and CDR2 YSYEKL. The CDR3 region is CASSQDSAFNYGYTF. Written as DNA, the CDR3 is TGCGCCAGCAGCCAAGATTCAGCATTTAACTATGGCTACACCTTC.

This chain connects TRBV6-5 to TRBJ1-2; 12 bases line up with TRBD1. V was clipped by 7 bases and J by 2 bases; unmatched bases: 5. Germline V gives CDR1 MNHEY, CDR2 SVGAGI. CDR3 length equals 15 residues. The CDR3 region has the DNA TGTGCCAGCACCCAGGGACAGGGGGCGAACTATGGCTACACCTTC. It codes for CASTQGQGANYGYTF.

This sequence joins TRBV23-1 and TRBJ1-3; the D gene is possibly TRBD1 (5 bases). TRBV23-1 is filed as an ORF, its function uncertain. The CDR3 totals 15 residues. Trimming shortened V by 1 base and J by 4 bases, and 11 bases separated the two germline ends. The CDR3 loop is CASSQCRGPGNTIYF. In DNA, the CDR3 is TGCGCCAGCAGTCAATGCCGGGGCCCGGGAAACACCATATATTTT.

The count of this clone is one. This rearrangement joins TRBV6-6 to TRBJ1-1; the match to TRBD1 covers 10 bases. J lost 6 bases, V lost 8 bases, and 6 bases had no gene match. The CDR3 covers 13 residues. Germline assignment: CDR1 MNHNY and CDR2 SVGAGI (reference sequence). The CDR3 nucleotides read TGTGCCAGCTGGGACAGGGGCCCTTCTGAAGCTTTCTTT. Its protein product is CASWDRGPSEAFF.

The CDR3 bases are TGTGCCAGCAACCCGGTTAGCGTGCACGAGCAGTACTTC. It translates to CASNPVSVHEQYF. The chain is built from TRBV2 and TRBJ2-7; possible D gene TRBD2, 5 bases. CDR1 SNHLY and CDR2 FYNNEI come from the germline V gene. Trimming left V 7 bases short and J 5 bases short, with 15 bases between. This CDR3 is built from 13 residues.

The chain links TRBV5-1 to TRBJ2-3, with 9 bases lining up with TRBD2. This CDR3 is 14 amino acids long. Per germline, CDR1 SGHRS and CDR2 YFSETQ. The V segment lost 7 bases and the J segment 4 bases; nucleotides outside the gene matches: 7. The DNA for the CDR3 is TGCGCCAGCTCCCCCCGCGGGGGGGCAGATACGCAGTATTTT. This translates into CASSPRGGADTQYF.

This clone was detected only a few times. The V call is TRBV7-9, the J call TRBJ1-2; D remains ambiguous. Trimming pared 0 bases from V and 2 bases from J, leaving 7 bases between. Germline V gene lookup returns CDR1 SEHNR and CDR2 FQNEAQ (reference sequence). The CDR3 is 14 residues long. The CDR3 DNA reads as TGTGCCAGCAGCTTAGCCGTCAACAACTATGGCTACACCTTC. Translation gives CASSLAVNNYGYTF.

This sequence joins TRBV5-1 and TRBJ1-1; TRBD1 aligns across 7 bases. The CDR3 has 16 residues. Per the germline V gene, CDR1 is SGHRS and CDR2 is YFSETQ. V lost 0 bases to trimming and J lost 7 bases; unmatched junction nucleotides: 12. CDR3 nucleotide sequence: TGCGCCAGCAGCTTGGCACCCGGGACAGCGGGGAGTGAAGCTTTCTTT. Translating it yields CASSLAPGTAGSEAFF.

This clone came up a few times. This chain uses TRBV6-4 with TRBJ2-3; D ambiguous. The germline V gene has CDR1 MRHNA and CDR2 SNTAGT. The V end lost 0 bases, the J end lost 5 bases, and 9 bases lay between the germline ends. The CDR3 consists of 14 residues. CDR3 protein: CASSDSASVDTQYF. CDR3 coding DNA: TGTGCCAGCAGTGACTCGGCCTCTGTAGATACGCAGTATTTT.

This chain joins TRBV6-5 and TRBJ2-3; TRBD2 aligns across 8 bases. Germline CDR1 MNHEY, CDR2 SVGAGI. The CDR3 runs 15 residues. The V gene end was trimmed by 0 bases and the J gene end by 2 bases; junction bases not matched to a gene: 1. The CDR3 nucleotides are TGTGCCAGCAGTTACTCGCGGGGGGACACAGATACGCAGTATTTT. Translated, it gives CASSYSRGDTDTQYF.